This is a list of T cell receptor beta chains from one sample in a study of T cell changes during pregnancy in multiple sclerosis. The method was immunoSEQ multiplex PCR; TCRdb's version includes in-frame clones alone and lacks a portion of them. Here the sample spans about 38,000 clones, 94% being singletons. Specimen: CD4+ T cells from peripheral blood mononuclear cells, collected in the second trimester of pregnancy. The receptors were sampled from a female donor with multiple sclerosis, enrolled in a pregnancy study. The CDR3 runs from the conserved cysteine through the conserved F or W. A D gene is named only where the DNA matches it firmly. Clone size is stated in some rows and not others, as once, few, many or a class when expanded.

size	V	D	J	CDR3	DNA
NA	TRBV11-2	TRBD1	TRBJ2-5	CASSPVGQGGRETQYF	TGTGCCAGCAGCCCCGTGGGACAGGGGGGTCGAGAGACCCAGTACTTC
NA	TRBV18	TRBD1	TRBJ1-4	CASSPMLRDSNEKLFF	TGTGCCAGCTCACCAATGTTACGGGACAGCAATGAAAAACTGTTTTTT
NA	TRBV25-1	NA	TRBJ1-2	CASSESGGNYGYTF	TGTGCCAGCAGTGAATCCGGAGGGAACTATGGCTACACCTTC
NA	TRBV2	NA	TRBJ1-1	CASSPGTEAFF	TGTGCCAGCAGCCCAGGAACTGAAGCTTTCTTT
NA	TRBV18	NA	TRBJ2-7	CASSPRRDSSYEQYF	TGTGCCAGCTCACCGAGGAGGGACAGCTCCTACGAGCAGTACTTC
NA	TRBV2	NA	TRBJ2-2	CASSGAVNTGELFF	TGTGCCAGCAGTGGGGCAGTAAACACCGGGGAGCTGTTTTTT
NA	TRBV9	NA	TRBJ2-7	CASSVGGGAYEQYF	TGTGCCAGCAGCGTAGGCGGCGGCGCCTACGAGCAGTACTTC
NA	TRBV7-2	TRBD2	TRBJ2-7	CASNEGSGNYEQYF	TGTGCCAGCAATGAGGGTAGCGGGAACTACGAGCAGTACTTC
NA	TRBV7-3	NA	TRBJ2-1	CASSLDTFQSNEQFF	TGTGCCAGCAGCTTAGACACCTTCCAGAGCAATGAGCAGTTCTTC
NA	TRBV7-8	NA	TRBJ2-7	CASSRTDSPVSYEQYF	TGTGCCAGCAGCCGTACTGACAGCCCGGTCTCCTACGAGCAGTACTTC
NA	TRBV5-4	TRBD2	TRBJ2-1	CASSLEAGGRGNEQFF	TGTGCCAGCAGCTTGGAAGCGGGGGGGCGAGGAAATGAGCAGTTCTTC
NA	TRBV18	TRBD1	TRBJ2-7	CATAGTGVHEQYF	TGTGCCACTGCCGGGACAGGAGTCCACGAGCAGTACTTC
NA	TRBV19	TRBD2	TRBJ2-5	CASSPPRTSSKTQYF	TGTGCCAGTAGTCCCCCCAGGACTAGCTCTAAGACCCAGTACTTC
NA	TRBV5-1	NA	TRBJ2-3	CASSPGRTANTDTQYF	TGCGCCAGCAGCCCAGGCAGGACAGCCAACACAGATACGCAGTATTTT
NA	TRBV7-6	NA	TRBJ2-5	CASSLEVRRVQETQYF	TGTGCCAGCAGCTTAGAGGTGCGCAGGGTACAAGAGACCCAGTACTTC
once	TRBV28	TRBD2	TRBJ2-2	CASSFSGSANTGELFF	TGTGCCAGCAGTTTTAGCGGGAGTGCGAACACCGGGGAGCTGTTTTTT
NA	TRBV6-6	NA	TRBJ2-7	CASSDGQGRLRYEQYF	TGTGCCAGCAGCGACGGGCAGGGCAGGCTCCGGTACGAGCAGTACTTC
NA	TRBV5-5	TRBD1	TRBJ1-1	CASSLLTGVGSNTEAFF	TGTGCCAGCAGCTTGTTGACAGGGGTGGGTTCGAACACTGAAGCTTTCTTT
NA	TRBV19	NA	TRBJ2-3	CASSTRTDTQYF	TGTGCCAGTAGTACTAGGACAGATACGCAGTATTTT
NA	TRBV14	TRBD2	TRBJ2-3	CASSQGLAGDTQYF	TGTGCCAGCAGCCAAGGACTAGCGGGAGATACGCAGTATTTT
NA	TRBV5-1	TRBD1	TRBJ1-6	CASSLGAQAGGESSYNSPLHF	TGCGCCAGCAGCTTGGGGGCCCAGGCAGGGGGCGAGAGCTCCTATAATTCACCCCTCCACTTT
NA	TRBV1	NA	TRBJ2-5	CTSSQAGGAGETQYF	TGCACCAGCAGCCAAGCCGGGGGGGCCGGGGAGACCCAGTACTTC
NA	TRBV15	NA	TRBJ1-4	CATSRDGAANEKLFF	TGTGCCACCAGCAGAGATGGAGCGGCTAATGAAAAACTGTTTTTT
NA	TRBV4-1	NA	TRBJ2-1	CASSPTGVSYNEQFF	TGCGCCAGCAGCCCTACAGGAGTCTCCTACAATGAGCAGTTCTTC
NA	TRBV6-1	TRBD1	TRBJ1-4	CASSVQGQGGTGEKLFF	TGTGCCAGCAGTGTCCAAGGACAGGGGGGGACCGGGGAAAAACTGTTTTTT
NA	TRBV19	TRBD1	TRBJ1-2	CASTRSGRGIYGYTF	TGTGCCAGTACGCGTTCGGGCAGGGGGATCTATGGCTACACCTTC
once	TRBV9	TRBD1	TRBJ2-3	CASSPRVTGGGTDTQYF	TGTGCCAGCAGCCCCCGGGTGACAGGGGGGGGCACAGATACGCAGTATTTT
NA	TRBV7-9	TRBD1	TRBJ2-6	CASSLWTGVAAANVLTF	TGTGCCAGCAGCTTATGGACAGGGGTGGCGGCGGCCAACGTCCTGACTTTC
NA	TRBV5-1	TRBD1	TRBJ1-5	CASSPGQPNQPQHF	TGCGCCAGCAGCCCGGGACAGCCAAATCAGCCCCAGCATTTT
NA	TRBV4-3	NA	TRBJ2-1	CASSQDRGRYNEQFF	TGCGCCAGCAGCCAAGATCGAGGGAGATACAATGAGCAGTTCTTC
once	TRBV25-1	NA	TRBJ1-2	CASNGRGEDGYTF	TGTGCCAGCAATGGACGGGGGGAGGATGGCTACACCTTC
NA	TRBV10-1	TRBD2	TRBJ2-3	CASSESTSGGSTDTQYF	TGCGCCAGCAGTGAGTCGACTAGCGGAGGGAGCACAGATACGCAGTATTTT
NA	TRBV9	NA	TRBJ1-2	CASSVDPRPAGVGYTF	TGTGCCAGCAGCGTAGACCCCAGACCCGCAGGGGTTGGCTACACCTTC
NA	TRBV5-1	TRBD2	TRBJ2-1	CASSPAGAGGWNEQFF	TGCGCCAGCAGTCCGGCCGGGGCGGGAGGGTGGAATGAGCAGTTCTTC
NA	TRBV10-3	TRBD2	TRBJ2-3	CAISQRGNTDTQYF	TGTGCCATCTCGCAGCGGGGGAACACAGATACGCAGTATTTT
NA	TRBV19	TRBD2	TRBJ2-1	CASRPTGGSNEQFF	TGTGCCAGTCGGCCGACGGGGGGTTCCAATGAGCAGTTCTTC
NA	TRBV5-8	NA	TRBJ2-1	CASRPYGGTYNEQFF	TGTGCCAGCAGGCCCTACGGGGGTACCTACAATGAGCAGTTCTTC
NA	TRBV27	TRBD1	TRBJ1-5	CASSLDRGPNQPQHF	TGTGCCAGCAGTCTCGACAGGGGGCCGAATCAGCCCCAGCATTTT
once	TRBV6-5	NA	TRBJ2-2	CASSYFRSVTGELFF	TGTGCCAGCAGTTACTTTCGTTCTGTCACCGGGGAGCTGTTTTTT
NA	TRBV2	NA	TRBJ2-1	CASRADGNNEQFF	TGTGCCAGCAGGGCGGACGGGAACAATGAGCAGTTCTTC